The clone carrying this T cell receptor beta chain was seen only a few times. Its antigen is not known. The germline gives CDR1 KGHSH, CDR2 LQKENI. The germline V and J ends were trimmed by 6 bases and 6 bases, with 15 bases remaining between them. The CDR3 is made up of 14 amino acids. This record comes from a study of early T cells in non-severe SARS-CoV-2 infection. At the level of the study: From unsorted whole blood, bulk RNA was sequenced, and the chains remained unpaired.

The study's findings and limits: Private and CD4 specificities were missed by VDJdb matching, which favored anti-spike CD8 responses.

Unique molecular identifiers were affixed to single, distinct cDNA molecules. Using its own MiXCR run on the 5' RACE reads, TCRdb lists one record per CDR3 protein. This table holds tens of thousands of distinct CDR3 sequences, around an eighth found once. This sample comprised whole blood, obtained at baseline. This receptor was taken from an adult who was a healthcare worker with PCR-confirmed SARS-CoV-2 infection or an uninfected control (not recorded which). The chain is built from TRBV18 and TRBJ1-5, with D hard to call. CDR3 amino acids: CASSPSRVGQPQHF. The CDR3 nucleotides are TGTGCCAGCTCTCCTAGTAGGGTAGGTCAGCCCCAGCATTTT.